These 8 T cell receptor beta chains share one sample of origin, sequenced in a study of OX40 agonist ivuxolimab in advanced cancers. Repertoires were generated with immunoSEQ multiplex PCR, while TCRdb's copy carries only in-frame clones and drops some. The sample comprises 60,000 to 75,000 clones, 88% of which are singletons, and around 5.1% rests with the top ten. This sample comprised CD4+ or CD8+ T cells sorted from blood, obtained in a trial of the OX40 agonist ivuxolimab. The origin of the receptors is an adult with an advanced solid tumor such as melanoma, head and neck, liver or kidney cancer.

The CDR3 reads CASSLQGPTDTQYF. CDR3 DNA sequence: TGTGCCAGCAGTTTACAGGGGCCCACAGATACGCAGTATTTT. This sequence joins TRBV28 and TRBJ2-3; a possible D gene is TRBD1 (6 bases). This CDR3 contains 14 residues. Trimming pared 2 bases from V and 2 bases from J, leaving 8 bases between. Germline values: CDR1 MDHEN, CDR2 SYDVKM.

The sample holds one count of this clone. This sequence joins TRBV6-6 and TRBJ1-2, with 8 bases lining up with TRBD1. CDR1 is MNHNY, CDR2 SVGAGI, per germline (reference sequence). There are 15 residues in the CDR3. Losses at the gene ends were 2 bases for V and 2 bases for J; bases not matched to a gene: 4. Here the CDR3 DNA reads TGTGCCAGCAGTTACCCCAGGGGGCAAAACTATGGCTACACCTTC. Its protein is CASSYPRGQNYGYTF.

The table lists this clone with a few counts. The rearrangement uses TRBV10-3 and TRBJ1-1; D gene ambiguous. Between the trimmed V and J ends, which lost 4 bases and 4 bases, there was a span of 16 bases. Germline V lookup: CDR1 ENHRY, CDR2 SYGVKD. The CDR3 sequence is 15 residues long. The CDR3, as DNA: TGTGCCATCAGTGGGGTTATAGCCCCAAGCACTGAAGCTTTCTTT. Protein sequence: CAISGVIAPSTEAFF.

The gene calls are TRBV6-5 and TRBJ1-5; D might be TRBD1 (5 bases). CDR3 length equals 15 residues. CDR1 MNHEY and CDR2 SVGAGI come from the germline V gene. Trimming took off 2 bases at V and 2 bases at J, with 10 bases between the two ends. The CDR3 region has the DNA TGTGCCAGCAGTTACGGGGGAAGCGGCAATCAGCCCCAGCATTTT. Translating it yields CASSYGGSGNQPQHF.

V is TRBV19 and J is TRBJ2-3, with 11 nucleotides matching TRBD2. This CDR3 is built from 16 residues. CDR1 and CDR2 from the germline V gene are LNHDA and SQIVND (reference sequence). Trimming cost V 4 bases and J 0 bases; bases outside gene matches: 3. The CDR3 DNA sequence: TGTGCCAGTAGTAGACTAGCGGGGCAGAGCACAGATACGCAGTATTTT. The encoded protein is CASSRLAGQSTDTQYF.

The V call is TRBV28, the J call TRBJ1-1; no clear D. The ends were cut back, 8 bases at V and 0 bases at J, with 19 bases in the middle. The CDR3 has 16 residues. Germline CDR1 and CDR2: MDHEN and SYDVKM. The CDR3 region has the DNA TGTGCCAGCGCGTGGGCCCTAAACACCATGAACACTGAAGCTTTCTTT. This gives the protein CASAWALNTMNTEAFF.

CDR3 loop: CASSLDSRSYEQYF. DNA of the CDR3: TGTGCCAGCAGCTTGGACTCAAGGAGCTACGAGCAGTACTTC. The J gene is TRBJ2-7, the V gene TRBV7-2; possibly TRBD2 for D (5 bases). Germline-derived CDR1 and CDR2 are SGHTA and FQGNSA. Deletions cut 3 bases from V and 3 bases from J, with 12 bases between. The CDR3 sequence is 14 residues long.

The gene calls are TRBV11-3 and TRBJ2-3; D unclear. Germline V CDR1 and CDR2: SGHNT, YENEEA. The CDR3 is 16 amino acids. Trimming removed 6 bases from V and 0 bases from J, with 16 bases in between. The CDR3 nucleotides read TGTGCCAGCAGTCGCGACGGTGATTTTAGCACAGATACGCAGTATTTT. Its translation: CASSRDGDFSTDTQYF.